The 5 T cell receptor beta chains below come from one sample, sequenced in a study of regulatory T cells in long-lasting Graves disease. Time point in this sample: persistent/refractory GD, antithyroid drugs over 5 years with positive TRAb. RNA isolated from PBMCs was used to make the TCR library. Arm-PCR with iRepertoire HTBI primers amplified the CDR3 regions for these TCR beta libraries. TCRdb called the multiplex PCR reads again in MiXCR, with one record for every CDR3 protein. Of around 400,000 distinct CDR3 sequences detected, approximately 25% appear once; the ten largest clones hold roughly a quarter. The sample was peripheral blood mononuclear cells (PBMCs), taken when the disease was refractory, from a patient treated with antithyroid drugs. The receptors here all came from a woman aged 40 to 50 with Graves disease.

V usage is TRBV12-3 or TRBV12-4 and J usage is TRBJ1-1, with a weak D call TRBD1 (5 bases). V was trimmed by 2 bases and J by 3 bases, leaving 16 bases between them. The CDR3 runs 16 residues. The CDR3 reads CASSLMGLGFHTEAFF. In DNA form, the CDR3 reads TGTGCCAGCAGTTTAATGGGACTGGGGTTCCACACTGAAGCTTTCTTT.

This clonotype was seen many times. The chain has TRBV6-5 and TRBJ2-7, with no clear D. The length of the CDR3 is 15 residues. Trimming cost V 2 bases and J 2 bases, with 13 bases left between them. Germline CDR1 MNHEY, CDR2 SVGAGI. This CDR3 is CASSYGQARTYEQYF. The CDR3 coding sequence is TGTGCCAGCAGTTACGGGCAGGCCCGCACCTACGAGCAGTACTTC.

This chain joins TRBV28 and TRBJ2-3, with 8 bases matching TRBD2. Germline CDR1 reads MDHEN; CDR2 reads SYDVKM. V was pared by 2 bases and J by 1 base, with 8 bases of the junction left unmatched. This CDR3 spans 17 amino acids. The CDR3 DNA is TGTGCCAGCAGTTTAGTATTAAGCGGGAGAGGCACAGATACGCAGTATTTT. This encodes CASSLVLSGRGTDTQYF.

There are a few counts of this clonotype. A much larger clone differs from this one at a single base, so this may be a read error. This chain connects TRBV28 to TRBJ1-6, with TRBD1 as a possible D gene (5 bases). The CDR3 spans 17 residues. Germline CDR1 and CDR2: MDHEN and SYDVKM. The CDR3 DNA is TGTGCCAGCACCGAGAGGTCCTGGACAAGGAAGAATTCACCCCCCCACTTT. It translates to CASTERSWTRKNSPPHF.

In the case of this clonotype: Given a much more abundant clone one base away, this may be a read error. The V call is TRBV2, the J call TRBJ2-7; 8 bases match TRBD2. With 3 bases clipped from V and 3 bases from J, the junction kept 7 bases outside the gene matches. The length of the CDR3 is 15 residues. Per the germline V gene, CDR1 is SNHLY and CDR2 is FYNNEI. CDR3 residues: CASSERLAGLYEQYF. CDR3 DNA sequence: TGTGCCAGCAGTGAGAGGCTAGCGGGCCTCTACGAGCAGTACTTC.